The table lists the clone carrying this TCR beta chain with a few counts. This entry belongs to a study of regulatory T cells in long-lasting Graves disease. Germline assignment: CDR1 SGHAT and CDR2 FQNNGV. Trimming stripped 5 bases from V and 4 bases from J, with 15 bases between. This CDR3 contains 16 residues. The sample's time point: newly diagnosed GD, antithyroid drugs for less than 3 months. Generation of the TCR library employed RNA extracted from PBMCs. Construction of TCR beta libraries relied on iRepertoire HTBI primers and on Arm-PCR targeting CDR3 regions. MiXCR, applied by TCRdb to the multiplex PCR reads, yields one record per CDR3 protein. The sample lists 450,000 to 600,000 distinct CDR3 sequences; around 15% were seen once. The data also belong to a second study, concerning T cells in Graves' hyperthyroidism and ophthalmopathy.

The chain recombines TRBV11-2 with TRBJ1-6; perhaps TRBD1 as D (6 bases). The sequencing used peripheral blood mononuclear cells (PBMCs), collected at new diagnosis, from a patient treated with antithyroid drugs. This clonotype originated in a middle-aged man with Graves disease. CDR3 amino acids: CASSPIRTDYNSPLHF. The CDR3 region has the DNA TGTGCCAGCAGCCCAATCCGGACAGATTATAATTCACCCCTCCACTTT.